This TCR beta chain was captured in a study of T cell repertoires in cytomegalovirus infection. One entry per CDR3 protein, called by TCRdb with MiXCR from the reads. The sample shows 71,000 or so distinct CDR3 sequences, roughly 20% of them seen only once. In regard to this clonotype: Its specificity is not known.

The CDR3 consists of 18 residues. Germline CDR1 reads DFQATT; CDR2 reads SNEGSKA (reference sequence). J gave up 2 bases and V 1 base, and 14 bases lay outside the gene matches. Sequenced here: CD8+ T cells from cultured PBMCs, sampled from culture after CMV antigen stimulation. This TCR was sampled from a human donor in good health (CMV status not recorded). Some clones in this sample may be carry-over from other donors' samples. This chain connects TRBV20-1 to TRBJ1-1, with 9 bases aligning to TRBD1. The chain's CDR3 is CSARVPVGTGHSNTEAFF. CDR3 nucleotide sequence: TGCAGTGCTAGAGTCCCGGTGGGGACAGGGCACTCAAACACTGAAGCTTTCTTT.